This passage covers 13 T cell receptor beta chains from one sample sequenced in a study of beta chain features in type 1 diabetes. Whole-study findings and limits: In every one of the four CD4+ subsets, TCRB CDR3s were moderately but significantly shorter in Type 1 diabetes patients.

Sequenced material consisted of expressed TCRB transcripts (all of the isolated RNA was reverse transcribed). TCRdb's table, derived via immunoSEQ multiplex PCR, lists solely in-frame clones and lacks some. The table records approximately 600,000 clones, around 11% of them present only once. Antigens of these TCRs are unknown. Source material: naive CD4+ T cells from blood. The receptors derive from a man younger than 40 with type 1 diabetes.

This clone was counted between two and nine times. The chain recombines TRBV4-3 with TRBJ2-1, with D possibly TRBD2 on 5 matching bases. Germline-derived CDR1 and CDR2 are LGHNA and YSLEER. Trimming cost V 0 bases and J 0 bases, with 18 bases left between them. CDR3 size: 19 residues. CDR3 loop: CASSQDPSEVLSSYNEQFF. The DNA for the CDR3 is TGCGCCAGCAGCCAAGATCCTTCGGAGGTCCTAAGCTCCTACAATGAGCAGTTCTTC.

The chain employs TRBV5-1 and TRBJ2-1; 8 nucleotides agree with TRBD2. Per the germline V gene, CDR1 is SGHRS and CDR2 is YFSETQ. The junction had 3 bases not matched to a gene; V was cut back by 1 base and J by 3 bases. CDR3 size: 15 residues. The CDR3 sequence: CASSLRGGLYNEQFF. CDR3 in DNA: TGCGCCAGCAGCTTGCGGGGGGGCCTCTACAATGAGCAGTTCTTC. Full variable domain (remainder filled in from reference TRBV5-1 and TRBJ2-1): KAGVTQTPRYLIKTRGQQVTLSCSPISGHRSVSWYQQTPGQGLQFLFEYFSETQRNKGNFPGRFSGRQFSNSRSEMNVSTLELGDSALYLCASSLRGGLYNEQFFGPGTRLTVL.

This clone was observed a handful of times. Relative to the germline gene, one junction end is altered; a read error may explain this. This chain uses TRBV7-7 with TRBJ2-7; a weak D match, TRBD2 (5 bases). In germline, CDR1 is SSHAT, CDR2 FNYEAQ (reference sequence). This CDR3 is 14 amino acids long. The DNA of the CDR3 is TGTGCTAGCAGCTTAGACGGGGTAGGCCACGAGCAGTACTTC. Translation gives CASSLDGVGHEQYF.

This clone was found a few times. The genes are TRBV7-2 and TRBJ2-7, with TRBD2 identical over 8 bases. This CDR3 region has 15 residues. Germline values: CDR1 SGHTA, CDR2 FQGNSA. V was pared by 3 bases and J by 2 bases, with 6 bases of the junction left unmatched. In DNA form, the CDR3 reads TGTGCCAGCAGCTTTTCGGCGGGGGGCCCCTACGAGCAGTACTTC. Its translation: CASSFSAGGPYEQYF.

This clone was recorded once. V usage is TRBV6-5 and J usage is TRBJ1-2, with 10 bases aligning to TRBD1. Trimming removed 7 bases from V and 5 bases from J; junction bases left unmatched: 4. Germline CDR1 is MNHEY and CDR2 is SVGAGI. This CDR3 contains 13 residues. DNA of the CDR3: TGTGCCAGCAACCGGGACAGGGGTTATGGCTACACCTTC. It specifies CASNRDRGYGYTF.

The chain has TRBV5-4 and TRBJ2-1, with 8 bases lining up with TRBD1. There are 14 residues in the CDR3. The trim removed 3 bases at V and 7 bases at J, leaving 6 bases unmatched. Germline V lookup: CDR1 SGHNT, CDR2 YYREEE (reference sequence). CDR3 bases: TGTGCCAGCAGCTCCTTCAGGGGGCGGAATGAGCAGTTCTTC. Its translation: CASSSFRGRNEQFF.

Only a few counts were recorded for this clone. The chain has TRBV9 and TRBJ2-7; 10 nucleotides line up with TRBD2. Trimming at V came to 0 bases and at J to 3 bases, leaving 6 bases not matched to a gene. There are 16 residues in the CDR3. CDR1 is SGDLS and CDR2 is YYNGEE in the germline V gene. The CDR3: CASSVGGSGGYYEQYF. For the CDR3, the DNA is TGTGCCAGCAGCGTAGGCGGTAGCGGGGGGTACTACGAGCAGTACTTC. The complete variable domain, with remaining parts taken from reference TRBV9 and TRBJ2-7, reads DSGVTQTPKHLITATGQRVTLRCSPRSGDLSVYWYQQSLDQGLQFLIQYYNGEERAKGNILERFSAQQFPDLHSELNLSSLELGDSALYFCASSVGGSGGYYEQYFGPGTRLTVT.

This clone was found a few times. CDR3 nucleotides: TGCAGCGTTAGCCGGGACAGGGGCGAGCAGTACTTC. Its protein product is CSVSRDRGEQYF. The chain recombines TRBV29-1 with TRBJ2-7; TRBD1 agrees at 10 bases. CDR1 and CDR2 from the germline V gene are SQVTM and ANQGSEA. Trimming took 5 bases from V and 6 from J; bases not matched to a gene: 4. The CDR3 extends over 12 amino acids.

The CDR3 here is CASSLVRWGDEQFF. Written as DNA, the CDR3 is TGTGCCAGCAGCTTGGTAAGGTGGGGGGATGAGCAGTTCTTC. The rearrangement uses TRBV5-4 and TRBJ2-1, with a tentative D call TRBD2 (6 bases). Per the germline V gene, CDR1 is SGHNT and CDR2 is YYREEE (reference sequence). V was cut by 0 bases and J by 8 bases, with 12 bases left in between. The CDR3 consists of 14 residues. The entire variable domain, with the rest obtained from reference TRBV5-4 and TRBJ2-1, is as follows: ETGVTQSPTHLIKTRGQQVTLRCSSQSGHNTVSWYQQALGQGPQFIFQYYREEENGRGNFPPRFSGLQFPNYSSELNVNALELDDSALYLCASSLVRWGDEQFFGPGTRLTVL.

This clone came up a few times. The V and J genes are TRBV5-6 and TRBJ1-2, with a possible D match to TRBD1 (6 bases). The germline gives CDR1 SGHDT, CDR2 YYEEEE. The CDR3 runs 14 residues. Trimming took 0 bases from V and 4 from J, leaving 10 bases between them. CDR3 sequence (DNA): TGTGCCAGCAGCTTGGATCAGGGGCTCTATGGCTACACCTTC. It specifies CASSLDQGLYGYTF.

The CDR3 reads CASRPTDRTDTQYF. CDR3 DNA: TGTGCCAGCAGGCCGACAGATCGCACAGATACGCAGTATTTT. The genes are TRBV6-6 and TRBJ2-3; D is perhaps TRBD1 (5 bases). From germline, CDR1 is MNHNY and CDR2 SVGAGI (reference sequence). V was cut by 6 bases and J by 1 base, with 11 bases left in between. CDR3 length: 14 amino acids.

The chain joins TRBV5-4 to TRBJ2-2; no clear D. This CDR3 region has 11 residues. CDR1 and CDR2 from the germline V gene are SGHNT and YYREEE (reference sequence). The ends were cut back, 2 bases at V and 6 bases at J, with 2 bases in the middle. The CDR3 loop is CASSLAGELFF. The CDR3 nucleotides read TGTGCCAGCAGCTTAGCCGGGGAGCTGTTTTTT. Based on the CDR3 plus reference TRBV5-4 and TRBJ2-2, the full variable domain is ETGVTQSPTHLIKTRGQQVTLRCSSQSGHNTVSWYQQALGQGPQFIFQYYREEENGRGNFPPRFSGLQFPNYSSELNVNALELDDSALYLCASSLAGELFFGEGSRLTVL.

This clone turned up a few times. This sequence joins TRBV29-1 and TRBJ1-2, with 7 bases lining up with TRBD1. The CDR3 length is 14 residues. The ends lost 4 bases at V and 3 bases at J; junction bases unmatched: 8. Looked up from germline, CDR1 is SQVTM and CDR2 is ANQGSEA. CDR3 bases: TGCAGCGTTGTGAGGGTCAGGGGGGACTATGGCTACACCTTC. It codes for CSVVRVRGDYGYTF.